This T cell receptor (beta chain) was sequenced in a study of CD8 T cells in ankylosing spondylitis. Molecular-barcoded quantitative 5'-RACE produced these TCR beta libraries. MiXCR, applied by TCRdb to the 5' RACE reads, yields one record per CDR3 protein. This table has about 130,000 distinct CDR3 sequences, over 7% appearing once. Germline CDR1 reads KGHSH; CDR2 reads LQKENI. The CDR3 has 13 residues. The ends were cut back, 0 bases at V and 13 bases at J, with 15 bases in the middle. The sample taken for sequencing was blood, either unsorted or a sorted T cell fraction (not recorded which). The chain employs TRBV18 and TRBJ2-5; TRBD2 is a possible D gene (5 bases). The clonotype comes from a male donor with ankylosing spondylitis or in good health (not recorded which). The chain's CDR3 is CASSPPQYKRMYF. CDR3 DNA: TGTGCCAGCTCACCACCTCAGTACAAGCGGATGTACTTC.